Included here is one TCR beta chain sequence, with context. The record originates from a study of blood T cell repertoires in COVID-19. Study in general: The origin of the acute and convalescent COVID-19 samples was the United States, Italy and Spain. PBMCs, B-cell-depleted T cells, or T cells provided the cDNA or gDNA that made up the material.

In the original workflow: Amplification from reference gene primers served as the basis for estimated nucleated cell counts. TCRdb's table, derived via immunoSEQ multiplex PCR, lists solely in-frame clones and lacks some. The V and J calls and clone size come from that table; D and trimming were worked out from the DNA. This sample carries some 200,000 clones, 70% to 90% of them seen once, and the ten largest clones take approximately 12%. V dropped 2 bases and J dropped 0; count of bases not matched to a gene: 4. The V gene's germline CDR1 is MNHEY and CDR2 SVGAGI. There are 16 residues in the CDR3.

The sequencing input was peripheral blood. This sequence originates from a woman aged 18-29 years who had recovered from COVID-19. The rearrangement joins TRBV6-5 to TRBJ2-3; 8 bases are a match to TRBD2. CDR3 coding DNA: TGTGCCAGCAGTTACGAGGCTAGCGGGAGCACAGATACGCAGTATTTT. This encodes CASSYEASGSTDTQYF.